Listed below are T cell receptor beta chains from one sample, sequenced in a study of blood T cell repertoires in COVID-19. Libraries were prepared by immunoSEQ multiplex PCR; TCRdb keeps only in-frame clonotypes and omits some of them. Counted here are about 230,000 clones, roughly 88% occurring once; the ten biggest clones make up 1.4%. The sample was peripheral blood. These receptors originate from a woman aged 40 to 49 who had recovered from COVID-19. The CDR3 runs from the conserved cysteine through the conserved F or W. The order of the fields is J gene, V gene, clone size, D gene, CDR3 protein, CDR3 DNA. A D gene is named only where the DNA matches it firmly. Where a row states a size, it is once, few, many or the class of an expanded clone; other rows omit it.

TRBJ1-1 | TRBV15 | few | TRBD1 | CATSREGLSGGVAEAFF | TGTGCCACCAGCAGAGAGGGTTTGTCAGGGGGCGTCGCTGAAGCTTTCTTT
TRBJ2-3 | TRBV29-1 | . | . | CSVGGVPTDTQYF | TGCAGCGTTGGGGGCGTCCCCACAGATACGCAGTATTTT
TRBJ1-5 | TRBV6-5 | . | TRBD1 | CASSSQDRGFQPQHF | TGTGCCAGCAGTTCACAGGACAGGGGATTTCAGCCCCAGCATTTT
TRBJ1-1 | TRBV30 | . | TRBD1 | CAWSADRVLEAFF | TGTGCCTGGAGTGCCGACAGGGTGCTTGAAGCTTTCTTT
TRBJ2-2 | TRBV11-2 | few | . | CASSPVTGELFF | TGTGCCAGCAGCCCCGTTACCGGGGAGCTGTTTTTT
TRBJ1-6 | TRBV6-6 | . | . | CATQINSYNSPLHF | TGTGCCACCCAGATCAACTCCTATAATTCACCCCTCCACTTT
TRBJ1-1 | TRBV7-2 | once | . | CASSMTGGSTEAFF | TGTGCCAGCAGCATGACTGGGGGGTCCACTGAAGCTTTCTTT
TRBJ2-2 | TRBV4-3 | . | TRBD2 | CASSQYSGGNTGELFF | TGCGCCAGCAGCCAGTATTCGGGGGGTAACACCGGGGAGCTGTTTTTT
TRBJ1-1 | TRBV12-5 | . | . | CASGLVRVPGGTEAFF | TGTGCTAGTGGTTTGGTACGGGTTCCCGGGGGCACTGAAGCTTTCTTT
TRBJ1-1 | TRBV12-3/TRBV12-4 | . | . | CASRPGALEAFF | TGTGCCAGCAGACCAGGGGCCCTTGAAGCTTTCTTT
TRBJ1-6 | TRBV5-4 | . | . | CASRLQGTDSPLHF | TGTGCCAGCAGATTACAGGGAACAGATTCACCCCTCCACTTT
TRBJ1-2 | TRBV7-2 | . | . | CASSSSSTYGYTF | TGTGCCAGCAGCTCCTCAAGCACCTATGGCTACACCTTC
TRBJ1-1 | TRBV18 | . | TRBD1 | CASSPPGTTGYLVAFF | TGTGCCAGCTCACCACCGGGTACGACAGGGTATTTGGTAGCTTTCTTT
TRBJ2-7 | TRBV28 | . | TRBD1 | CASSPGGGQGAYEQYF | TGTGCCAGCAGCCCTGGTGGGGGACAGGGGGCTTACGAGCAGTACTTC
TRBJ2-7 | TRBV15 | . | . | CATSRDPQGRDEQYF | TGTGCCACCAGCAGAGATCCGCAGGGGAGGGACGAGCAGTACTTC
TRBJ1-6 | TRBV6-1 | . | TRBD1 | CASSEGQGAVNSPLHF | TGTGCCAGCAGTGAAGGACAGGGGGCGGTTAATTCACCCCTCCACTTT
TRBJ2-3 | TRBV10-2 | . | . | CASSESGVGQGDTQYF | TGCGCCAGCAGTGAGTCAGGGGTGGGGCAGGGAGATACGCAGTATTTT
TRBJ2-5 | TRBV27 | . | TRBD1 | CASSPGQDQETQYF | TGTGCCAGCAGTCCCGGACAGGACCAAGAGACCCAGTACTTC
TRBJ1-1 | TRBV19 | . | TRBD1 | CASRTDRFHTEAFF | TGTGCCAGTAGGACGGACAGGTTTCACACTGAAGCTTTCTTT
TRBJ2-3 | TRBV3-1/TRBV3-2 | . | TRBD2 | CASSPSGGAADTQYF | TGTGCCAGCAGTCCTAGCGGGGGGGCGGCAGATACGCAGTATTTT
TRBJ2-1 | TRBV5-1 | . | TRBD2 | CASSFGLAGGPRHEQFF | TGCGCCAGCAGTTTCGGACTAGCGGGGGGCCCGCGGCATGAGCAGTTCTTC
TRBJ1-1 | TRBV7-9 | once | . | CASSYIMNTEAFF | TGTGCCAGCAGCTACATAATGAACACTGAAGCTTTCTTT
TRBJ2-7 | TRBV30 | few | . | CAWSIRYEQYF | TGTGCCTGGAGCATCAGGTACGAGCAGTACTTC
TRBJ1-1 | TRBV4-3 | . | TRBD1 | CASRDRVADTEAFF | TGCGCCAGCAGGGACAGGGTGGCTGACACTGAAGCTTTCTTT
TRBJ1-1 | TRBV30 | . | . | CAWSRRGTEAFF | TGTGCCTGGAGCCGCCGAGGCACTGAAGCTTTCTTT
TRBJ1-4 | TRBV19 | . | . | CASAQATYEKLFF | TGTGCCAGTGCGCAGGCTACTTATGAAAAACTGTTTTTT
TRBJ2-5 | TRBV3-1/TRBV3-2 | . | . | CASSQSPTFTTGRSELETQYF | TGTGCCAGCAGCCAGTCACCTACATTCACGACAGGGAGGTCGGAATTAGAGACCCAGTACTTC
TRBJ1-2 | TRBV12-3/TRBV12-4 | . | . | CASSSGYYGYTF | TGTGCCAGCAGCTCGGGGTACTATGGCTACACCTTC
TRBJ1-6 | TRBV7-2 | . | . | CASSLAVQLLTRGSPLHF | TGTGCCAGCAGCTTAGCCGTCCAGCTTTTAACCCGGGGATCACCCCTCCACTTT
TRBJ2-2 | TRBV7-8 | . | . | CASSLALAGPGELFF | TGTGCCAGCAGCTTAGCGCTGGCGGGCCCCGGGGAGCTGTTTTTT
TRBJ1-1 | TRBV10-3 | . | . | CAISALKGPEAFF | TGTGCCATCAGTGCCTTAAAGGGGCCTGAAGCTTTCTTT
TRBJ2-6 | TRBV5-1 | once | . | CASSQGFQHGANVLTF | TGCGCCAGCAGCCAGGGTTTCCAGCACGGGGCCAACGTCCTGACTTTC
TRBJ2-1 | TRBV18 | . | TRBD1 | CASSPWTGGSYNEQFF | TGTGCCAGCTCACCCTGGACAGGGGGCTCCTACAATGAGCAGTTCTTC
TRBJ2-1 | TRBV19 | . | TRBD1 | CASSTGTGDNEQFF | TGTGCCAGTAGTACCGGGACAGGTGACAATGAGCAGTTCTTC
TRBJ2-3 | TRBV9 | . | . | CASSVYQATSTDTQYF | TGTGCCAGCAGCGTTTACCAAGCAACTAGCACAGATACGCAGTATTTT
TRBJ2-3 | TRBV15 | . | TRBD2 | CATSREGSGGAFTDTQYF | TGTGCCACCAGCAGAGAGGGAAGCGGGGGGGCCTTCACGGATACGCAGTATTTT
TRBJ2-5 | TRBV7-2 | . | . | CASSFSWAEETQYF | TGTGCCAGCAGCTTTTCCTGGGCTGAAGAGACCCAGTACTTC
TRBJ1-5 | TRBV28 | . | . | CASSLDNLPQPQHF | TGTGCCAGCAGTTTAGACAACCTTCCCCAGCCCCAGCATTTT
TRBJ2-5 | TRBV2 | few | TRBD1 | CASIIDRGGETQYF | TGTGCCAGCATCATAGACAGGGGTGGTGAGACCCAGTACTTC
TRBJ2-5 | TRBV24-1 | . | . | CATSGDGGETQYF | TGTGCCACCAGTGGCGATGGCGGGGAGACCCAGTACTTC
TRBJ1-6 | TRBV5-1 | . | . | CASSLDQQINSPLHF | TGCGCCAGCAGCTTGGATCAACAGATTAATTCACCCCTCCACTTT
TRBJ1-2 | TRBV5-6 | . | . | CASSDAAGLGYTF | TGTGCCAGCAGTGATGCTGCTGGGCTTGGCTACACCTTC
TRBJ1-1 | TRBV6-5 | . | TRBD1 | CASRRQGSGSTEAFF | TGTGCCAGCAGAAGACAGGGGTCGGGTAGCACTGAAGCTTTCTTT
TRBJ1-2 | TRBV12-3/TRBV12-4 | once | . | CASTVVPEAGYTF | TGTGCCAGCACCGTCGTCCCTGAGGCTGGCTACACCTTC
TRBJ2-2 | TRBV10-3 | . | . | CAISSTEVDTGELFF | TGTGCCATCAGTTCGACAGAAGTAGACACCGGGGAGCTGTTTTTT
TRBJ1-5 | TRBV19 | few | TRBD1 | CASTRTGGEGQPQHF | TGTGCCAGTACCAGGACAGGGGGAGAGGGTCAGCCCCAGCATTTT